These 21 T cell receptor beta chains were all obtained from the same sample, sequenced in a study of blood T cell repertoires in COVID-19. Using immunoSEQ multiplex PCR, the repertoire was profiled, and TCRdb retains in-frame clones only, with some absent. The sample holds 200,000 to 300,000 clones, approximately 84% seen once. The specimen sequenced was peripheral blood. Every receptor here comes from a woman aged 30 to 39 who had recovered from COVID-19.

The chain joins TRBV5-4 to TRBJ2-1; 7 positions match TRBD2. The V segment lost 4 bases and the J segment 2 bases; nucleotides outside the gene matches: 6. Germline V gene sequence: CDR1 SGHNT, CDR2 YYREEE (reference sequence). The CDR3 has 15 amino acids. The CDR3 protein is CASSPSGAAYNEQFF. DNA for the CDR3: TGTGCCAGCAGCCCGAGCGGGGCCGCCTACAATGAGCAGTTCTTC.

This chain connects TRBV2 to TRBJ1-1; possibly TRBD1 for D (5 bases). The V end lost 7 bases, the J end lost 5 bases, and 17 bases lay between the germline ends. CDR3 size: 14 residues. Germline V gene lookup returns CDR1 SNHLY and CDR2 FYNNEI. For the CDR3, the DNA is TGTGCCAGCACCCCCGGGCCGCGGGGGACTGAAGCTTTCTTT. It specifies CASTPGPRGTEAFF.

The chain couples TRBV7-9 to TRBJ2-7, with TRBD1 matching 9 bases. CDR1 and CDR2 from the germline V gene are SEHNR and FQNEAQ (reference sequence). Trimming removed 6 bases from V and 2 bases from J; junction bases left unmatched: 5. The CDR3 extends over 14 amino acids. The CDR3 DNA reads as TGTGCCAGCAGTGACAGGGGGATCCCCTACGAGCAGTACTTC. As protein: CASSDRGIPYEQYF.

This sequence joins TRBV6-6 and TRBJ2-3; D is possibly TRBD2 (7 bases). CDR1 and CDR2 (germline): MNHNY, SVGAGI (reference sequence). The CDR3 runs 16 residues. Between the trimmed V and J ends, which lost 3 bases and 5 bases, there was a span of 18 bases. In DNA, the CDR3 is TGTGCCAGCAGTTATCTGCTGGGGGGGCAGGGAGATACGCAGTATTTT. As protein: CASSYLLGGQGDTQYF.

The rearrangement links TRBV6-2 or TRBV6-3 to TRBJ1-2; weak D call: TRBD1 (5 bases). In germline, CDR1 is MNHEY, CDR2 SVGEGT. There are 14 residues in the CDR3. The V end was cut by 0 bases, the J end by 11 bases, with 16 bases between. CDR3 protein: CASSYSGGALRYTF. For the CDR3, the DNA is TGTGCCAGCAGTTACTCGGGGGGAGCCCTAAGGTACACCTTC.

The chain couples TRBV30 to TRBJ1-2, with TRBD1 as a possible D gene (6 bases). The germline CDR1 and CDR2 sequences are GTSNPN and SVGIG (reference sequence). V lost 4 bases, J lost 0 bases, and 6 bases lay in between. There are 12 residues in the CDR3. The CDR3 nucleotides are TGTGCCTGGAACAGGGCTAACTATGGCTACACCTTC. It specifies CAWNRANYGYTF.

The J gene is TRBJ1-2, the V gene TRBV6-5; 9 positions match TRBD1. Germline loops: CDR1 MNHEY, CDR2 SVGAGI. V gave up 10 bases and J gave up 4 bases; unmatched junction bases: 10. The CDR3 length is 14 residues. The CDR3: CAISTGGAGYGYTF. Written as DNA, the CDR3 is TGTGCCATCTCAACAGGGGGCGCAGGCTATGGCTACACCTTC.

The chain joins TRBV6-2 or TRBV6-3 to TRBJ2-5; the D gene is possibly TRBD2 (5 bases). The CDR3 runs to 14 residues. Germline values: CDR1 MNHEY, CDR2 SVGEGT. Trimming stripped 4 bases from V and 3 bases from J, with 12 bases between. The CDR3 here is CASSSWTLKETQYF. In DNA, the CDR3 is TGTGCCAGCAGTTCATGGACTTTAAAAGAGACCCAGTACTTC.

The chain's CDR3 is CASSEYRVIQGQPQHF. The DNA for the CDR3 is TGTGCCAGCAGTGAATATCGCGTGATACAGGGCCAGCCCCAGCATTTT. This rearrangement joins TRBV6-1 to TRBJ1-5; D may be TRBD1 (6 bases). With 2 bases removed from V and 7 bases from J, the gap between germline ends came to 18 bases. The CDR3 sequence is 16 residues long. Germline V gives CDR1 MNHNS, CDR2 SASEGT.

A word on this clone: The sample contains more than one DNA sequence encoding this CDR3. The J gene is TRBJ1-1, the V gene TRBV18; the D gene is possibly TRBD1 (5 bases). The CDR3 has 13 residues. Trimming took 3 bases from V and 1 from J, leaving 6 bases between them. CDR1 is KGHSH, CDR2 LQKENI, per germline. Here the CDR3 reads CASSPGQNTEAFF. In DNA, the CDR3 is TGTGCCAGCTCACCGGGGCAGAACACTGAAGCTTTCTTT.

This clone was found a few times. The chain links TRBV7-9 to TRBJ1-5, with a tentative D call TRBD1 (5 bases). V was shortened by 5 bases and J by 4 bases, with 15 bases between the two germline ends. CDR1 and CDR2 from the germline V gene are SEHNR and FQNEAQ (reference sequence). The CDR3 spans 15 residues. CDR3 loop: CASSIGAGANQPQHF. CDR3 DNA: TGTGCCAGCAGCATTGGGGCAGGCGCTAATCAGCCCCAGCATTTT.

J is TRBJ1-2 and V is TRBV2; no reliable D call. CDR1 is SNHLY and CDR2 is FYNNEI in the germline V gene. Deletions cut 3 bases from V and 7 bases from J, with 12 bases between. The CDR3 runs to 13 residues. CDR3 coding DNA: TGTGCCAGCAGTGACGTGGGGAGAGGTGGCTACACCTTC. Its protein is CASSDVGRGGYTF.

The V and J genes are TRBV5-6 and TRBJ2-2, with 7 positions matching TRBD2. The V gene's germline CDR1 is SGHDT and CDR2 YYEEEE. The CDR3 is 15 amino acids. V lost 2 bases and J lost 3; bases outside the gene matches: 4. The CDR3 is CASSFLGGDTGELFF. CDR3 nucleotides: TGTGCCAGCAGCTTTCTTGGGGGGGACACCGGGGAGCTGTTTTTT.

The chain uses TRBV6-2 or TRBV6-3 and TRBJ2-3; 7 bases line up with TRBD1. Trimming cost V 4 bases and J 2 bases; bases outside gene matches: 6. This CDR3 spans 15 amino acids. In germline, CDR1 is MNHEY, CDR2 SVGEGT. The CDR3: CASSSSEGATDTQYF. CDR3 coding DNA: TGTGCCAGCAGTTCCTCTGAGGGGGCCACAGATACGCAGTATTTT.

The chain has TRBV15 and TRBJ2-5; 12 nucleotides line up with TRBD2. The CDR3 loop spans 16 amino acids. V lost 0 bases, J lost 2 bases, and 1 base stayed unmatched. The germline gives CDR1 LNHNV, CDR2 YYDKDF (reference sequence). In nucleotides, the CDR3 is TGTGCCACCAGCAGAGATGGGACTAGCGGGCAAGAGACCCAGTACTTC. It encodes CATSRDGTSGQETQYF.

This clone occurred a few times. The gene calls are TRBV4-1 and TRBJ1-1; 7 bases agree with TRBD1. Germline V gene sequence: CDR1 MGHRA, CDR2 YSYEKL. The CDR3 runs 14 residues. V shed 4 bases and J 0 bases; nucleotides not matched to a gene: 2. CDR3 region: CASSRGQMNTEAFF. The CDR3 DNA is TGCGCCAGCAGCCGGGGACAGATGAACACTGAAGCTTTCTTT.

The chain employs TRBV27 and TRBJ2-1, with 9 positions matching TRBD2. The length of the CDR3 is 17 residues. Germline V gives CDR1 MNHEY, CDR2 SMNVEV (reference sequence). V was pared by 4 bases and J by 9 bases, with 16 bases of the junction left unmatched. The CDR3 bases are TGTGCCAGCAGTTCCCTCCGCGCGGGGGGGCTCATGGGTGAGCAGTTCTTC. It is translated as CASSSLRAGGLMGEQFF.

Written as DNA, the CDR3 is TGTGCCACCAGCAGTAGTGGGGCAATCGCAGATACGCAGTATTTT. Protein sequence: CATSSSGAIADTQYF. The chain employs TRBV15 and TRBJ2-3, with D possibly TRBD1 on 5 matching bases. Germline V gene data show CDR1 as LNHNV and CDR2 as YYDKDF (reference sequence). V was clipped by 3 bases and J by 4 bases, with 14 bases between them. The CDR3 has 15 residues.

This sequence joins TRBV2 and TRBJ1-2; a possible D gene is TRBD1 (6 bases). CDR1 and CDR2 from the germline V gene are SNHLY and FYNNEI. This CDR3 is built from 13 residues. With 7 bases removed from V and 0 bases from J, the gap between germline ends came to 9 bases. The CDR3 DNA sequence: TGTGCCAGCAATCCAGGGGCTAACTATGGCTACACCTTC. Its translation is CASNPGANYGYTF.

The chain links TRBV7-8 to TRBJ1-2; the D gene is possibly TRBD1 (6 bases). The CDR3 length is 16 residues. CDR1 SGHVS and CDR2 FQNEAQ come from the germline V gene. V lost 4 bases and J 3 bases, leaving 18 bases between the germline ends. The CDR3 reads CASSSNRVPPYYGYTF. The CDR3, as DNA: TGTGCCAGCAGCTCCAACAGGGTGCCCCCTTACTATGGCTACACCTTC.

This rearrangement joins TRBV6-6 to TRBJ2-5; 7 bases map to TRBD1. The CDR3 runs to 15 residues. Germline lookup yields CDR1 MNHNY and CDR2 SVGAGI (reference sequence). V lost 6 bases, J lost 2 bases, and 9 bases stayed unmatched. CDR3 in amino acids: CASSPLGGRQETQYF. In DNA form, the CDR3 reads TGTGCCAGCAGCCCCCTAGGGGGCAGACAAGAGACCCAGTACTTC.